Included here is one T cell receptor beta chain sequence, with context. Antigen specificity is unknown. This sample stems from a study of cytomegalovirus exposure and HLA in healthy donors. Findings and caveats of the study: A later analysis reportedly identified an Asian-associated ancestry cluster as carrying fewer N-insertions than the approximately 710-donor mean.

Per the germline V gene, CDR1 is SGHRS and CDR2 is YFSETQ. CDR3 size: 15 residues. Trimming at V came to 4 bases and at J to 1 base, leaving 4 bases not matched to a gene. In the PCR, 60 Vbeta and 13 Jbeta primers were used. Clones were read by immunoSEQ multiplex PCR, and TCRdb kept only the in-frame ones, dropping some. The sample has hundreds of thousands of clones, just under 80% seen once. J is TRBJ2-7 and V is TRBV5-1, with TRBD2 matching over 11 bases. This TCR was recovered from a boy aged 5-17 years in good health and CMV-seronegative. Sequencing was carried out using PBMCs. CDR3 amino acids: CASSAGTSGSYEQYF. CDR3 sequence (DNA): TGCGCCAGCAGCGCCGGGACTAGCGGTTCCTACGAGCAGTACTTC.